One TCR beta chain is described in this entry. Its antigen is still unknown. The data stem from a study of shared clonotypes between healthy human individuals. Study-wide points: Donor clonotype sharing was expected to depend on sequencing depth.

Between the trimmed V and J ends, which lost 5 bases and 6 bases, there was a span of 13 bases. The CDR3 is 14 residues long. CDR1 LNHDA and CDR2 SQIVND come from the germline V gene (reference sequence). Some clones are missing from TCRdb's copy, which holds only in-frame ones; the method was immunoSEQ multiplex PCR. The table lists about 2.1 million clones, about 93% of them singletons, with 1.5% to 2% in the top ten. CD8 cells regarded as naive lacked CD45RO, were positively chosen for CCR7, and omitted terminally differentiated effector memory CD45RA+ cells. The source of this sequence is a man aged 18 to 29 in good health. Some clones in this sample may be carry-over from other donors' samples. The chain recombines TRBV19 with TRBJ2-2; possibly TRBD2 for D (6 bases). Specimen: naive CD8+ T cells from PBMCs. The chain's CDR3 is CASSLGGPAGELFF. Here the CDR3 DNA reads TGTGCCAGTAGTTTAGGAGGGCCGGCCGGGGAGCTGTTTTTT.